Detailed here is one T cell receptor (beta chain). Its specificity is not known. These data are taken from a study of cytomegalovirus exposure and HLA in healthy donors. Study-wide results and caveats: Sequencing likely produced, as an artifact, a cluster of highly shared sequence variants. Donors were assumed by presence/absence analyses to have roughly uniform sequencing depth.

13 Jbeta primers and 60 Vbeta primers were used for the PCR. Produced via immunoSEQ multiplex PCR; TCRdb's table is partial and in-frame only. The sample lists 100,000 or so clones; about 81% were seen once. The junction had 4 bases not matched to a gene; V was cut back by 0 bases and J by 7 bases. CDR3 size: 16 residues. Germline V CDR1 and CDR2: MNHEY, SVGAGI. The sample was PBMCs. The V gene is TRBV6-5, the J gene TRBJ2-3; 13 bases are a match to TRBD2. This clonotype originated in a man younger than 45 in good health and CMV-seronegative. The CDR3 spells CASSYSGLAGSYTQYF. In DNA form, the CDR3 reads TGTGCCAGCAGTTACTCGGGACTAGCGGGAAGCTATACGCAGTATTTT.